This TCR beta chain derives from a study of long-term antiretroviral therapy in people with HIV. CDR1 is MGHDK, CDR2 SYGVNS, per germline. The V end was cut by 4 bases, the J end by 7 bases, with 11 bases between. CDR3 length: 14 residues. They ran version v3.0 of the immunoSEQ assay at survey level. Repertoires were generated with immunoSEQ multiplex PCR, while TCRdb's copy carries only in-frame clones and drops some. The table includes roughly 42,000 clones, roughly 86% detected once. This clone has a handful of counts. The chain uses TRBV25-1 and TRBJ1-6, with D maybe TRBD1 (6 bases). The receptor comes from a woman between 50 and 59 years old with HIV. The starting material was unsorted PBMCs, obtained 0.1 years before starting antiretroviral therapy. The CDR3 sequence is CASSGDMRNSPLHF. CDR3 bases: TGTGCCAGCAGTGGGGACATGAGGAATTCACCCCTCCACTTT. The variable domain in full, completed from reference TRBV25-1 and TRBJ1-6, reads EADIYQTPRYLVIGTGKKITLECSQTMGHDKMYWYQQDPGMELHLIHYSYGVNSTEKGDLSSESTVSRIRTEHFPLTLESARPSHTSQYLCASSGDMRNSPLHFGNGTRLTVT.